This TCR beta chain was observed in a study of blood T cell repertoires in COVID-19 (dated by TCRdb to about 2020). In the study overall: Samples from collaborators originated in the United States, Italy and Spain and spanned both the acute and convalescent phases of COVID-19. Subjects who had been exposed to COVID-19, were actively infected with it, or had recovered from it provided the deeply sampled blood TCRbeta repertoires that made up the dataset. The material from the prospective study consisted of cDNA or gDNA derived from T cells, B-cell-depleted T cells, or PBMCs. HLA class I and class II types, where available, came from metadata supplied by the sample provider rather than from assay-based typing. The sample metadata nearly always contained a de-identified subject ID, COVID-19 status, age in years and sex. Samples came from the ongoing ImmuneRACE study (first 160 participants) plus 1,254 subjects from 6 global collaborators. A freely available public database, intended as a resource for researchers studying the immune response to SARS-CoV-2, is where the repertoires were released.

Participants in the prospective study were enrolled through a virtual design, were aged roughly 18 to 90 years, and lived in under 25 United States geographic areas. To assign participants to cohorts, the prospective study relied on clinical history that participants themselves reported in a screening survey and a study questionnaire. Recovered participants in ImmuneRACE Cohort 3 were defined by two consecutive negative NP/OP PCR tests, clearance by a healthcare professional, or resolution of symptoms. Each participant in the prospective study had whole blood, serum and a nasopharyngeal or oropharyngeal swab collected by mobile phlebotomists. Additional blood draws and questionnaires over a 2-month period could optionally be provided by prospective study participants. Prospective study blood samples were shipped either frozen or at room temperature before DNA extraction. TCRbeta CDR3 regions were amplified from genomic DNA using the immunoSEQ Assay, a bias-controlled multiplex PCR. The paper's processing steps were these. Nucleated cell counts per sample were estimated from amplification of reference gene primers within the assay. To quantify the absolute abundance of each unique TCRbeta CDR3 rearrangement, sequence reads were collapsed and filtered. For each sample, productive Simpson clonality was calculated as the square root of Simpson's diversity index across productive rearrangements. What TCRdb holds here is the immuneACCESS table cut down to in-frame rearrangements. Part of the clones is not present; checked against another copy, under half of the missing clones reflect an unresolved V gene, and the others are unexplained. V and J calls and clone size are given by that table; D and trimming were obtained from the DNA. In this sample the table shows roughly 300,000 clones, roughly 87% of which occur a single time. The biggest ten clones account for more than 0.8% of the sample.

Notes on this clone: Its antigen target is currently unknown. The input lacks base qualities; no much larger clone sits a single base away.

CDR1 and CDR2 (SQVTM, ANQGSEA) derive from the germline V gene. The CDR3 holds 14 amino acids from the cysteine to the phenylalanine. Only the CDR3 region is kept as DNA, spanning 42 bases read in frame from base 1. The V and J ends are trimmed by 6 bases and 4 bases, leaving 17 bases between them. The paper as a whole reports these results and caveats: The amount of clinical and demographic metadata varied by source and participant and was provided uncurated.

The rearranged segments are TRBV29-1 and TRBJ2-3; no D gene can be assigned with confidence. The TCR originated in a woman aged 25 to 45 who had recovered from COVID-19. Sequenced sample: PBMCs or T cells enriched from blood (not recorded which). The DNA sequence is given as TGCAGCGTCCTAACGCCCCGCGAGGCAGATACGCAGTATTTT. This codes for CSVLTPREADTQYF.